This is a list of T cell receptor beta chains from one sample in a study of blood T cell repertoires in COVID-19. The method was immunoSEQ multiplex PCR; TCRdb's version includes in-frame clones alone and lacks a portion of them. This sample has 350,000 to 450,000 clones, with 65% to 90% found just once. Sequenced: peripheral blood. Receptor source: an older woman with COVID-19, enrolled during active disease. Both conserved end residues are part of each CDR3. D genes are given only for firm matches. Expanded clones are given a class, and other clones once, few, many or no size at all.

many TRBJ1-5 TRBD1 TRBV7-2 TGTGCCAGCAGCTTAGAGGGGGCTAGCAATCAGCCCCAGCATTTT CASSLEGASNQPQHF
NA TRBJ2-2 NA TRBV9 TGTGCCAGCAGACCACCGGGGGCGAACACCGGGGAGCTGTTTTTT CASRPPGANTGELFF
NA TRBJ2-3 NA TRBV5-1 TGCGCCAGCAGCTGGCCGGGACTGATGAATTCAGATACGCAGTATTTT CASSWPGLMNSDTQYF
NA TRBJ2-3 TRBD2 TRBV6-1 TGTGCCAGCAGTGAATTTGTAGCGGGGAAAGATACGCAGTATTTT CASSEFVAGKDTQYF
NA TRBJ1-6 NA TRBV6-5 TGTGCCAGCGAGGCTGGGGCGGTCTCACCCCTCCACTTT CASEAGAVSPLHF
NA TRBJ1-1 NA TRBV5-1 TGCGCCAGCAGCTTCCCAGGATCGAACACTGAAGCTTTCTTT CASSFPGSNTEAFF
NA TRBJ2-5 TRBD1 TRBV6-5 TGTGCCAGCAGTTACTCGTACACAGGGGGCGAGACCCAGTACTTC CASSYSYTGGETQYF
NA TRBJ1-6 NA TRBV7-8 TGTGCCAGCAGCTTAGATATCCATTCTAGCTCCTATAATTCACCCCTCCACTTT CASSLDIHSSSYNSPLHF
once TRBJ2-3 NA TRBV12-3/TRBV12-4 TGTGCCAGCAGTTTAGAGGGGTCGGATACGCAGTATTTT CASSLEGSDTQYF
NA TRBJ2-2 NA TRBV6-5 TGTGCCAGCAGTCCTGACACGAACACCGGGGAGCTGTTTTTT CASSPDTNTGELFF
NA TRBJ1-2 NA TRBV27 TGTGCCAGCAGTTGGGGGGGCACGTATGGCTACACCTTC CASSWGGTYGYTF
NA TRBJ1-2 NA TRBV10-3 TGTGCCACCACACAGGGAGCGGCTAACTATGGCTACACCTTC CATTQGAANYGYTF
NA TRBJ2-1 TRBD1 TRBV19 TGTGCCAGTAGTATAACAGGGGGGTATGAGCAGTTCTTC CASSITGGYEQFF
few TRBJ2-3 NA TRBV29-1 TGCAGCGTTGAACAGGCGACAGATACGCAGTATTTT CSVEQATDTQYF
NA TRBJ1-2 NA TRBV7-2 TGTGCCAGCAGCTTAGTCCGCGGGGGCTACACCTTC CASSLVRGGYTF
NA TRBJ2-2 TRBD2 TRBV4-2 TGTGCCAGCAGCCAGGGGACTAGCGGATCGGGCACCGGGGAGCTGTTTTTT CASSQGTSGSGTGELFF
NA TRBJ2-1 NA TRBV5-6 TGTGCCAGCACCCTGGGGGCTAACAATGAGCAGTTCTTC CASTLGANNEQFF
NA TRBJ2-3 NA TRBV15 TGTGCCACCAGCAGAGGTGCGGACAGAAACACAGATACGCAGTATTTT CATSRGADRNTDTQYF
NA TRBJ1-2 NA TRBV4-1 TGCGCCAGCAGCCAAGAGGTCGGAGGCACAGCCTGGTCCGACTATGGCTACACCTTC CASSQEVGGTAWSDYGYTF
NA TRBJ2-1 NA TRBV27 TGTGCCAGCAGTTTAAGACTTCTGATCCATGAGCAGTTCTTC CASSLRLLIHEQFF
NA TRBJ2-4 TRBD2 TRBV3-1/TRBV3-2 TGTGCCAGCACCGTAAGCGGGGAAGCCAAAAACATTCAGTACTTC CASTVSGEAKNIQYF
NA TRBJ1-2 NA TRBV6-5 TGTGCCAGCAGTTACAGGGGGGGGAGTGGCTACACCTTC CASSYRGGSGYTF
once TRBJ2-7 NA TRBV5-1 TGCGCCAGCAGCTTCGACAACCACGAGCAGTACTTC CASSFDNHEQYF